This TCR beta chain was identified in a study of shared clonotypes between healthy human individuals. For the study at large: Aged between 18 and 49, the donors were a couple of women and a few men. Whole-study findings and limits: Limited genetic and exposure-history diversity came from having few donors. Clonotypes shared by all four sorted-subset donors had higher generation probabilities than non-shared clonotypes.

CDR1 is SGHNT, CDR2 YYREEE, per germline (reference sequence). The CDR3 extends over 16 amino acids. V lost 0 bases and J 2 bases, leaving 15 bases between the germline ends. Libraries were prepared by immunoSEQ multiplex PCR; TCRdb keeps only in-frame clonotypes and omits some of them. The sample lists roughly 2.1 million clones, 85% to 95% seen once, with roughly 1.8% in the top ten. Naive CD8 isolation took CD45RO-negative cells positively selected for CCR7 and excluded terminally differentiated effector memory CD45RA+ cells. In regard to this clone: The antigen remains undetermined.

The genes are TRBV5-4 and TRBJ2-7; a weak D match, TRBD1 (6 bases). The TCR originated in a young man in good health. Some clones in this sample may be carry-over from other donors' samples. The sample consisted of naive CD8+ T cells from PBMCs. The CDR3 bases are TGTGCCAGCAGCTTGGGACAGGCGCTCAATCCCTACGAGCAGTACTTC. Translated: CASSLGQALNPYEQYF.